This note documents a single T cell receptor beta chain sequence. TCRdb's table, derived via immunoSEQ multiplex PCR, lists solely in-frame clones and lacks some. This table has 20,000 to 25,000 clones, about 93% appearing once. The sample belongs to a study of T cell clones after liver transplantation. Study as a whole: Post-transplant blood was tracked for graft-donor-reactive T cell clones identified in a pre-transplant mixed lymphocyte reaction. Samples came pre-transplant, pre-randomization before withdrawal, and post-randomization after withdrawal ended.

Sequencing used CD8+ T cells from blood, obtained less than 28 months after liver transplant. This clonotype was sampled from a human patient who received a liver transplant. Some T cells may be transferred from the graft donor.

As DNA, the CDR3 is TGTGCTAGTGGTTTCGAGGGACAGAACACCGGGGAGCTGTTTTTT. This codes for CASGFEGQNTGELFF. This rearrangement joins TRBV12-5 to TRBJ2-2, with a possible D match to TRBD1 (6 bases). Germline V CDR1 and CDR2: LGHNT, FRNRAP. This CDR3 region has 15 residues. The ends were cut back, 3 bases at V and 1 base at J, with 9 bases in the middle.